Shown below are 30 T cell receptor beta chains from a single sample sequenced in a study of blood T cell repertoires in COVID-19. TCRdb's table, derived via immunoSEQ multiplex PCR, lists solely in-frame clones and lacks some. Altogether some 420,000 clones are present, over 75% being singletons, with the ten largest covering about 1.1%. The sample taken for sequencing was PBMCs or T cells enriched from blood (not recorded which). These TCRs come from a man aged 25 to 40 who had recovered from COVID-19.

The chain uses TRBV28 and TRBJ1-6, with D perhaps TRBD1 (6 bases). Germline V gives CDR1 MDHEN, CDR2 SYDVKM. The CDR3 is 13 amino acids. Trimming stripped 6 bases from V and 9 bases from J, with 12 bases between. The CDR3 here is CASRAPGVSPLHF. CDR3 in DNA: TGTGCCAGCAGAGCGCCAGGGGTTTCACCCCTCCACTTT.

The chain links TRBV2 to TRBJ2-1; 10 bases are shared with TRBD2. V was pared by 8 bases and J by 8 bases, with 9 bases of the junction left unmatched. Germline values: CDR1 SNHLY, CDR2 FYNNEI. CDR3 length equals 14 residues. CDR3 sequence: CASLQEREGHEQFF. The CDR3 DNA reads TGTGCCAGCCTGCAGGAGCGGGAGGGCCATGAGCAGTTCTTC.

The DNA of the CDR3 is TGTGCCAGCAGCTCAGCCCTCGGACAGCGACCGGAGCAGTTCTTC. It encodes CASSSALGQRPEQFF. This rearrangement joins TRBV5-4 to TRBJ2-1; perhaps TRBD1 as D (6 bases). This CDR3 has 15 amino acids. Deletions cut 3 bases from V and 10 bases from J, with 20 bases between. Germline lookup yields CDR1 SGHNT and CDR2 YYREEE (reference sequence).

The V call is TRBV28, the J call TRBJ2-7, with 7 bases matching TRBD2. Trimming cost V 5 bases and J 4 bases; bases outside gene matches: 8. CDR3 size: 14 residues. Germline-derived CDR1 and CDR2 are MDHEN and SYDVKM. The CDR3 sequence is CASSGLGGRYEQYF. The CDR3 region has the DNA TGTGCCAGCAGTGGACTGGGCGGGAGATACGAGCAGTACTTC.

This chain uses TRBV27 with TRBJ2-7; 12 bases are a match to TRBD2. J gave up 2 bases and V 3 bases, and 5 bases lay outside the gene matches. Germline V gene data show CDR1 as MNHEY and CDR2 as SMNVEV (reference sequence). The CDR3 totals 16 residues. The CDR3 bases are TGTGCCAGCAGTTTGCGACTAGCGGGGGATACCTACGAGCAGTACTTC. It translates to CASSLRLAGDTYEQYF.

This chain uses TRBV4-1 with TRBJ1-5; a possible D gene is TRBD1 (5 bases). The CDR3 has 15 residues. The germline CDR1 and CDR2 sequences are MGHRA and YSYEKL. The V gene lost 4 bases and the J gene lost 0 bases, with 10 bases spanning the gap. The CDR3 sequence is CASSPGQASNQPQHF. Here the CDR3 DNA reads TGCGCCAGCAGCCCTGGACAAGCTAGCAATCAGCCCCAGCATTTT.

The sample holds one count of this clone. The rearrangement joins TRBV5-6 to TRBJ2-7; TRBD2 agrees at 9 bases. This CDR3 spans 17 amino acids. Germline V CDR1 and CDR2: SGHDT, YYEEEE. The V segment lost 3 bases and the J segment 0 bases; nucleotides outside the gene matches: 10. CDR3 sequence: CASSSLGGSGSSYEQYF. The CDR3 DNA reads TGTGCCAGCAGCTCGCTCGGGGGTAGCGGGAGCTCCTACGAGCAGTACTTC.

The gene calls are TRBV5-4 and TRBJ2-1, with 8 nucleotides matching TRBD2. The V segment lost 0 bases and the J segment 0 bases; nucleotides outside the gene matches: 8. CDR3 size: 18 residues. Germline loops: CDR1 SGHNT, CDR2 YYREEE (reference sequence). CDR3 region: CASSLVPSGLSSYNEQFF. The CDR3 bases are TGTGCCAGCAGCTTGGTACCTAGCGGGCTAAGCTCCTACAATGAGCAGTTCTTC.

The CDR3 loop is CASSVLTGNYGYTF. CDR3 bases: TGTGCCAGTAGTGTGCTGACAGGAAATTATGGCTACACCTTC. V usage is TRBV19 and J usage is TRBJ1-2; D may be TRBD1 (6 bases). The germline V gene encodes CDR1 LNHDA and CDR2 SQIVND (reference sequence). V lost 5 bases and J lost 5, with 15 bases in between. There are 14 residues in the CDR3.

CDR3: CASSPREGKSSPLHF. The CDR3 nucleotides read TGTGCCAGCAGCCCCCGGGAGGGTAAGAGTTCACCCCTCCACTTT. The V gene is TRBV7-8, the J gene TRBJ1-6; unclear D gene. CDR1 SGHVS and CDR2 FQNEAQ come from the germline V gene. The CDR3 is made up of 15 amino acids. Trimming took off 5 bases at V and 9 bases at J, with 17 bases between the two ends.

This chain connects TRBV5-6 to TRBJ1-3; D gene ambiguous. This CDR3 has 12 residues. Deletions cut 3 bases from V and 4 bases from J, with 5 bases between. Germline V gene lookup returns CDR1 SGHDT and CDR2 YYEEEE. The CDR3: CASSSPGNTIYF. In DNA, the CDR3 is TGTGCCAGCAGCTCTCCGGGAAACACCATATATTTT.

This rearrangement joins TRBV4-1 to TRBJ2-7, with 8 bases lining up with TRBD1. V dropped 3 bases and J dropped 6; count of bases not matched to a gene: 16. The CDR3 length is 17 residues. CDR1 and CDR2 (germline): MGHRA, YSYEKL. This CDR3 reads CASSQLSGSQGASEQYF. The CDR3 DNA reads TGCGCCAGCAGCCAGTTGTCCGGGAGTCAGGGGGCATCCGAGCAGTACTTC.

This chain joins TRBV2 and TRBJ2-2; 11 bases are a match to TRBD1. Germline V gives CDR1 SNHLY, CDR2 FYNNEI. The CDR3 covers 17 residues. Trimming took 4 bases from V and 5 from J; bases not matched to a gene: 9. CDR3 DNA: TGTGCCAGCAGTGGGAGACCGGACAGGGGGCTTACCGGGGAGCTGTTTTTT. Protein: CASSGRPDRGLTGELFF.

This chain links TRBV28 with TRBJ1-2; 7 bases are shared with TRBD1. The CDR3 is 13 amino acids. CDR1 is MDHEN and CDR2 is SYDVKM in the germline V gene. V trimming: 7 bases; J trimming: 5 bases; junction bases outside the gene matches: 7. CDR3 sequence (DNA): TGTGCCAGCAAATCCGGGACAGTTTATGGCTACACCTTC. Its translation is CASKSGTVYGYTF.

The V gene is TRBV13, the J gene TRBJ1-1; no firm D call. The CDR3 totals 13 residues. V dropped 5 bases and J dropped 2 bases, with 9 bases sitting between them. From germline, CDR1 is PRHDT and CDR2 FYEKMQ (reference sequence). Here the CDR3 reads CASSQYRNTEAFF. CDR3 in DNA: TGTGCCAGCAGCCAATACAGAAACACTGAAGCTTTCTTT.

V usage is TRBV21-1 and J usage is TRBJ2-7; the table's TRBD1 call for D was not verified on the DNA. TRBV21-1 is a recognized pseudogene. The CDR3 sequence is 12 residues long. CDR3 bases: TGTGCCCGTGAGGGGGCCTTAGGAGAGCAGTACTTC. Its translation is CAREGALGEQYF.

CDR3: CASSLVRNRAAGELFF. The CDR3 DNA reads TGTGCCAGCAGCTTAGTTCGGAACAGGGCCGCCGGGGAGCTGTTTTTT. This chain connects TRBV11-1 to TRBJ2-2, with D perhaps TRBD1 (6 bases). The V gene lost 1 base and the J gene lost 6 bases, with 15 bases spanning the gap. Per the germline V gene, CDR1 is SGHAT and CDR2 is FQDESV (reference sequence). This CDR3 comprises 16 residues.

The genes are TRBV11-2 and TRBJ2-7; possibly TRBD2 for D (5 bases). V shed 5 bases and J shed 0 bases, with 8 bases lying between them. The CDR3 covers 13 residues. In germline, CDR1 is SGHAT, CDR2 FQNNGV. CDR3 sequence: CASSPDFSYEQYF. The CDR3 DNA sequence: TGTGCCAGCAGCCCGGACTTCTCCTACGAGCAGTACTTC.

CDR3 nucleotides: TGTGCCAGCAGTTACGGGGCAGGGTCCTCCTACGAGCAGTACTTC. This gives the protein CASSYGAGSSYEQYF. The gene calls are TRBV6-5 and TRBJ2-7, with D possibly being TRBD1 (5 bases). V dropped 2 bases and J dropped 0 bases, with 11 bases sitting between them. Germline values: CDR1 MNHEY, CDR2 SVGAGI. CDR3 length equals 15 residues.

The CDR3 coding sequence is TGTGCCAGCAGTTTATGGGGAGGGGACACTGAAGCTTTCTTT. Protein product: CASSLWGGDTEAFF. The chain joins TRBV28 to TRBJ1-1; tentatively, D is TRBD1 (5 bases). The V gene lost 0 bases and the J gene lost 3 bases, with 8 bases spanning the gap. The CDR3 has 14 residues. CDR1 is MDHEN, CDR2 SYDVKM, per germline. Full variable domain (missing parts from reference TRBV28 and TRBJ1-1): DVKVTQSSRYLVKRTGEKVFLECVQDMDHENMFWYRQDPGLGLRLIYFSYDVKMKEKGDIPEGYSVSREKKERFSLILESASTNQTSMYLCASSLWGGDTEAFFGQGTRLTVV.

The chain is built from TRBV28 and TRBJ1-2; 7 bases are shared with TRBD1. J lost 4 bases, V lost 6 bases, and 5 bases had no gene match. Germline CDR1 is MDHEN and CDR2 is SYDVKM. This CDR3 comprises 13 residues. CDR3 DNA sequence: TGTGCCAGCAGGTACAGGGGTGGCTATGGCTACACCTTC. It encodes CASRYRGGYGYTF.

The chain has TRBV25-1 and TRBJ2-1; 13 bases fit TRBD2. Trimming took 3 bases from V and 6 from J; bases not matched to a gene: 8. Germline values: CDR1 MGHDK, CDR2 SYGVNS. The CDR3 consists of 17 residues. The CDR3 DNA reads TGTGCCAGCAGTGATTATGGCCGACTAGCGGGAGGCAATGAGCAGTTCTTC. Its translation: CASSDYGRLAGGNEQFF.

The rearrangement links TRBV10-3 to TRBJ2-7; 10 bases are a match to TRBD1. Germline trimming cut 3 bases from V and 5 bases from J; bases unmatched to any gene: 7. The V gene's germline CDR1 is ENHRY and CDR2 SYGVKD. This CDR3 spans 15 amino acids. The CDR3 nucleotides read TGTGCCATCAGTGAAAACTTCGGGACAGGGGACGAGCAGTACTTC. Protein product: CAISENFGTGDEQYF.

J is TRBJ2-2 and V is TRBV30; perhaps TRBD2 as D (6 bases). Deletions cut 4 bases from V and 2 bases from J, with 8 bases between. The CDR3 spans 13 residues. Germline-derived CDR1 and CDR2 are GTSNPN and SVGIG (reference sequence). CDR3 sequence (DNA): TGTGCCTGGAATAGCGGAAACACCGGGGAGCTGTTTTTT. The encoded protein is CAWNSGNTGELFF. Combining the CDR3 with reference TRBV30 and TRBJ2-2 gives the whole variable domain SQTIHQWPATLVQPVGSPLSLECTVEGTSNPNLYWYRQAAGRGLQLLFYSVGIGQISSEVPQNLSASRPQDRQFILSSKKLLLSDSGFYLCAWNSGNTGELFFGEGSRLTVL.

Here the CDR3 DNA reads TGTGCCAGCCGACTGACAGGGGGGTCACCCCTCCACTTT. Protein product: CASRLTGGSPLHF. The chain carries TRBV6-5 and TRBJ1-6, with 9 bases that match TRBD1. The CDR3 covers 13 residues. V trimming: 8 bases; J trimming: 10 bases; junction bases outside the gene matches: 6. Germline loops: CDR1 MNHEY, CDR2 SVGAGI.

V and J are TRBV7-2 and TRBJ2-7; 11 positions agree with TRBD2. Germline CDR1 is SGHTA and CDR2 is FQGNSA. The CDR3 extends over 15 amino acids. V gave up 4 bases and J gave up 2 bases; unmatched junction bases: 4. For the CDR3, the DNA is TGTGCCAGCAGCTCGGGACTAGCGGTGACCTACGAGCAGTACTTC. Encoded protein: CASSSGLAVTYEQYF.

This chain uses TRBV27 with TRBJ2-1; the match to TRBD1 covers 8 bases. The trim removed 2 bases at V and 3 bases at J, leaving 6 bases unmatched. The CDR3 has 16 residues. CDR1 is MNHEY, CDR2 SMNVEV, per germline (reference sequence). The CDR3 protein is CASSLAAGGFYNEQFF. The DNA for the CDR3 is TGTGCCAGCAGTTTAGCGGCAGGGGGCTTCTACAATGAGCAGTTCTTC.

The CDR3 spells CASSLAWQGVSPLHF. Written as DNA, the CDR3 is TGCGCCAGCAGCTTGGCCTGGCAGGGGGTGTCACCCCTCCACTTT. The rearrangement joins TRBV5-1 to TRBJ1-6; TRBD1 matches at 7 bases. The CDR3 is 15 amino acids. V shed 0 bases and J 10 bases; nucleotides not matched to a gene: 7. Germline V gives CDR1 SGHRS, CDR2 YFSETQ.

The chain joins TRBV13 to TRBJ2-1; 8 bases are a match to TRBD2. J gave up 5 bases and V 0 bases, and 6 bases lay outside the gene matches. This CDR3 region has 16 residues. CDR1 is PRHDT and CDR2 is FYEKMQ in the germline V gene (reference sequence). CDR3 coding DNA: TGTGCCAGCAGCTTAGGAACTAGCGGAACCAACAATGAGCAGTTCTTC. This gives the protein CASSLGTSGTNNEQFF.

This chain's CDR3 is CASSFAGGNSPLHF. As DNA, the CDR3 is TGTGCCAGCAGTTTTGCGGGGGGGAATTCACCCCTCCACTTT. The chain has TRBV28 and TRBJ1-6; D perhaps matches TRBD1 (5 bases). V shed 3 bases and J shed 7 bases, with 10 bases lying between them. CDR3 length: 14 amino acids. Germline V gene lookup returns CDR1 MDHEN and CDR2 SYDVKM.